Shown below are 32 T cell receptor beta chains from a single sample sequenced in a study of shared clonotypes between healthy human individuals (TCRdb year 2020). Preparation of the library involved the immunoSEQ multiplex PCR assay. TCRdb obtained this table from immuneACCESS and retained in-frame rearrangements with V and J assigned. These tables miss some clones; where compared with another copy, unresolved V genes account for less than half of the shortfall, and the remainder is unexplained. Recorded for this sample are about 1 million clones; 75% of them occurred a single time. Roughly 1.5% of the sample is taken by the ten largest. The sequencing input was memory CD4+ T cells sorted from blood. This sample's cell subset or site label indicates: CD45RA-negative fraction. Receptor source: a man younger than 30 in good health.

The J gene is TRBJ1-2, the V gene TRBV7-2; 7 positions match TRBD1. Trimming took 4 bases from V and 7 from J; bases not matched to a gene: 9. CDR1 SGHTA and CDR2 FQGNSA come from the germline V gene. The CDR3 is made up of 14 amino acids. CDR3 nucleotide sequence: TGTGCCAGCAGCTCCACCACAGGGGTGGGTGGCTACACCTTC. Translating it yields CASSSTTGVGGYTF.

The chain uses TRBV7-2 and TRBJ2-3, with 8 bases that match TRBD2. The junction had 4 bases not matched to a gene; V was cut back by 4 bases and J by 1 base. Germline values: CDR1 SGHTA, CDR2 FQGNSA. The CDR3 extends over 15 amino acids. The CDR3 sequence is CASSSVLAGTDTQYF. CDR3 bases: TGTGCCAGCAGCTCGGTACTAGCGGGCACAGATACGCAGTATTTT.

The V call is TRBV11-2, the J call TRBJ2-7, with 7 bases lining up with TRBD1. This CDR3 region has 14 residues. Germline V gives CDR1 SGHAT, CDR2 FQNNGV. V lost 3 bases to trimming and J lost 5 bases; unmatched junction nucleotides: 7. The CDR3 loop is CASSLYKGADEQYF. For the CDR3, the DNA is TGTGCCAGCAGCTTGTACAAGGGGGCCGACGAGCAGTACTTC.

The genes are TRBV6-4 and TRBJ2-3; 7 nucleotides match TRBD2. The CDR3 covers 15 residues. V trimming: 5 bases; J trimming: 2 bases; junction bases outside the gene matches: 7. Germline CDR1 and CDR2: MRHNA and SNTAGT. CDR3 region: CASSPSGVITDTQYF. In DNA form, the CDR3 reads TGTGCCAGCAGTCCAAGCGGGGTGATCACAGATACGCAGTATTTT.

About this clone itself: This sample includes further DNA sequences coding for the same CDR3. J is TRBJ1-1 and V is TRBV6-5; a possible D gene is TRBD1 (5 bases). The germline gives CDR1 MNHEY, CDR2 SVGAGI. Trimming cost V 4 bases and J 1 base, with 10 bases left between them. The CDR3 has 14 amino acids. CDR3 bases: TGTGCCAGCAGTTCTATTGGGGGGAACACTGAAGCTTTCTTT. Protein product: CASSSIGGNTEAFF.

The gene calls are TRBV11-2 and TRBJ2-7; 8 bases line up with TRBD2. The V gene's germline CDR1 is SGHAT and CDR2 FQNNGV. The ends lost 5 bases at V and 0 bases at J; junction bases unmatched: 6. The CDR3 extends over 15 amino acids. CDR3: CASSAGGTSSYEQYF. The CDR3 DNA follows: TGTGCCAGCAGCGCTGGGGGGACTAGCTCCTACGAGCAGTACTTC. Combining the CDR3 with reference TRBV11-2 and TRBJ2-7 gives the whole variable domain EAGVAQSPRYKIIEKRQSVAFWCNPISGHATLYWYQQILGQGPKLLIQFQNNGVVDDSQLPKDRFSAERLKGVDSTLKIQPAKLEDSAVYLCASSAGGTSSYEQYFGPGTRLTVT.

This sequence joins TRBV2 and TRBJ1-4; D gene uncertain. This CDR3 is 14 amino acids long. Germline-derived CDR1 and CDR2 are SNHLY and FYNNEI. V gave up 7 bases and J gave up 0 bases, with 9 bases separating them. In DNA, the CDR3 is TGTGCCAGCATGGGAGAGGCAACTAATGAAAAACTGTTTTTT. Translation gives CASMGEATNEKLFF.

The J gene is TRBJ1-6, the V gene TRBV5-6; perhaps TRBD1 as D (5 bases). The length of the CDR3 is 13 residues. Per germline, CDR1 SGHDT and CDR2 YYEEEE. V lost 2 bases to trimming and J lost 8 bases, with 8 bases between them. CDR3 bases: TGTGCCAGCAGCTTATTGGGGGATTCACCCCTCCACTTT. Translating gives CASSLLGDSPLHF.

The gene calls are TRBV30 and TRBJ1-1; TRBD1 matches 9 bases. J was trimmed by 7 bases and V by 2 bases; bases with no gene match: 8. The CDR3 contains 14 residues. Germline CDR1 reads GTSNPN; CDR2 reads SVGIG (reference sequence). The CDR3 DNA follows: TGTGCCTGGAGTACCGGACAGGGGATAGATGAAGCTTTCTTT. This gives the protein CAWSTGQGIDEAFF.

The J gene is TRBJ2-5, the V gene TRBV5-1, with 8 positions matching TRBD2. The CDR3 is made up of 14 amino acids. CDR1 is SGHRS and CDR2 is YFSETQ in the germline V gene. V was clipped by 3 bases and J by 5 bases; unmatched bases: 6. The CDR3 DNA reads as TGCGCCAGCAGCTGGGAAGCGGGAGTTGAGACCCAGTACTTC. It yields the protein CASSWEAGVETQYF. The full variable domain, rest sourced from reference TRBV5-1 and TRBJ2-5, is KAGVTQTPRYLIKTRGQQVTLSCSPISGHRSVSWYQQTPGQGLQFLFEYFSETQRNKGNFPGRFSGRQFSNSRSEMNVSTLELGDSALYLCASSWEAGVETQYFGPGTRLLVL.

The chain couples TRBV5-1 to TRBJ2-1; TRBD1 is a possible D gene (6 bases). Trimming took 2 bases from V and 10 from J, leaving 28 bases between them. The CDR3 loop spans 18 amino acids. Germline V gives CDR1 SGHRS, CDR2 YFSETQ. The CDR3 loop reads CASSFRTGPTGQQDEQFF. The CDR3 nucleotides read TGCGCCAGCAGCTTCCGGACTGGGCCCACCGGACAGCAGGACGAGCAGTTCTTC.

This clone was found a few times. CDR3 in amino acids: CASSLYTEGHGYTF. CDR3 DNA sequence: TGTGCCAGCAGCTTGTACACGGAAGGCCATGGCTACACCTTC. The genes are TRBV5-4 and TRBJ1-2; D remains ambiguous. CDR1 is SGHNT, CDR2 YYREEE, per germline (reference sequence). The CDR3 is 14 amino acids. V dropped 1 base and J dropped 6 bases, with 13 bases sitting between them.

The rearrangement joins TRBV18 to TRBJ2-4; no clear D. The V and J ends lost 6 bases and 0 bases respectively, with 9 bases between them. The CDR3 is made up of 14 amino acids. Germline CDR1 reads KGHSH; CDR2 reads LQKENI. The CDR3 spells CASSLTIAKNIQYF. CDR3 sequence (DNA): TGTGCCAGCTCTCTTACCATAGCCAAAAACATTCAGTACTTC.

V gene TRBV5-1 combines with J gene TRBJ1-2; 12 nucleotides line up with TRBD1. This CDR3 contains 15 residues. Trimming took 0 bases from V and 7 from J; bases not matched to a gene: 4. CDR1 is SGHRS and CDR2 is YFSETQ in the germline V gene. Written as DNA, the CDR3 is TGCGCCAGCAGCTTGGAAGGGACAGGGGGCGGTGGCTACACCTTC. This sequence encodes CASSLEGTGGGGYTF. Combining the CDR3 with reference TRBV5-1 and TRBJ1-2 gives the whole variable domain KAGVTQTPRYLIKTRGQQVTLSCSPISGHRSVSWYQQTPGQGLQFLFEYFSETQRNKGNFPGRFSGRQFSNSRSEMNVSTLELGDSALYLCASSLEGTGGGGYTFGSGTRLTVV.

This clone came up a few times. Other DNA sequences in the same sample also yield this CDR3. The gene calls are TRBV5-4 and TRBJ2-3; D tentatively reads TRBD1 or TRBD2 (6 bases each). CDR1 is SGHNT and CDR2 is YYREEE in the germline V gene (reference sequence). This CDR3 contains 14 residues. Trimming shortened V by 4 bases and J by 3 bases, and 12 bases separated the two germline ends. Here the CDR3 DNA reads TGTGCCAGCAGCCGCGGAGGGGGGACAGATACGCAGTATTTT. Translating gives CASSRGGGTDTQYF.

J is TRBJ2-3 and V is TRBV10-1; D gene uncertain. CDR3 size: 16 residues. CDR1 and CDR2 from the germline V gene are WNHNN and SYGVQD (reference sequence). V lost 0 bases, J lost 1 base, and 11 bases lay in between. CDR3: CASSESQIGRTDTQYF. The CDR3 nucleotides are TGCGCCAGCAGTGAGTCCCAGATAGGACGCACAGATACGCAGTATTTT.

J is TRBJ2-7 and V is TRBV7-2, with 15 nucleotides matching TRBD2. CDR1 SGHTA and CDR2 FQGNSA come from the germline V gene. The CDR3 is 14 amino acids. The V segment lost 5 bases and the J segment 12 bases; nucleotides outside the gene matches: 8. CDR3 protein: CTSSPRGTSGGMYF. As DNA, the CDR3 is TGTACCAGCAGCCCGCGGGGGACTAGCGGGGGGATGTACTTC.

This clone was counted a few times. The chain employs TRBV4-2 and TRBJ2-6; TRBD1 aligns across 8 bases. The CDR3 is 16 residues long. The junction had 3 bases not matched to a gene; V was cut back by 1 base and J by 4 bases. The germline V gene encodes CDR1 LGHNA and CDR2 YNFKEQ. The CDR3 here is CASSQGQGAGANVLTF. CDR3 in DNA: TGTGCCAGCAGCCAAGGTCAGGGGGCCGGGGCCAACGTCCTGACTTTC.

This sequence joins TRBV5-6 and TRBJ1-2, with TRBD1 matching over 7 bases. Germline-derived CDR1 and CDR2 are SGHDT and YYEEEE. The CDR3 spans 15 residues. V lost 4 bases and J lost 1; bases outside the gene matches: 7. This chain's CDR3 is CASSEAGGLNYGYTF. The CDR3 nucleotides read TGTGCCAGCAGCGAGGCAGGGGGTCTTAACTATGGCTACACCTTC. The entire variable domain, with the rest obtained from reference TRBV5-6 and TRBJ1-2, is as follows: DAGVTQSPTHLIKTRGQQVTLRCSPKSGHDTVSWYQQALGQGPQFIFQYYEEEERQRGNFPDRFSGHQFPNYSSELNVNALLLGDSALYLCASSEAGGLNYGYTFGSGTRLTVV.

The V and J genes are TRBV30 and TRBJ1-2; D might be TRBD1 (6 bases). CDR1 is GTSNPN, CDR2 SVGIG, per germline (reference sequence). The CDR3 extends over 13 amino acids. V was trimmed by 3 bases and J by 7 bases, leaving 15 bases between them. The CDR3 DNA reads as TGTGCCTGGAGGGTACAGGGAAGTGGTGGCTACACCTTC. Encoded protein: CAWRVQGSGGYTF.

This CDR3 is CASSMGGGWGDTEAFF. CDR3 nucleotides: TGTGCCAGTAGTATGGGCGGCGGATGGGGTGACACTGAAGCTTTCTTT. This chain connects TRBV19 to TRBJ1-1; D not resolved. This CDR3 is 16 amino acids long. Germline lookup yields CDR1 LNHDA and CDR2 SQIVND (reference sequence). Trimming left V 3 bases short and J 3 bases short, with 17 bases between.

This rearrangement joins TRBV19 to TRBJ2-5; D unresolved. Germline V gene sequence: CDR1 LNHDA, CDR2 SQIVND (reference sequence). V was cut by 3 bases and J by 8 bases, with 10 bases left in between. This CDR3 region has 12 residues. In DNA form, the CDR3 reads TGTGCCAGTAGTATCGTGGGTTCAACCCAGTACTTC. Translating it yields CASSIVGSTQYF. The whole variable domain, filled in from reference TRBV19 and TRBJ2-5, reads DGGITQSPKYLFRKEGQNVTLSCEQNLNHDAMYWYRQDPGQGLRLIYYSQIVNDFQKGDIAEGYSVSREKKESFPLTVTSAQKNPTAFYLCASSIVGSTQYFGPGTRLLVL.

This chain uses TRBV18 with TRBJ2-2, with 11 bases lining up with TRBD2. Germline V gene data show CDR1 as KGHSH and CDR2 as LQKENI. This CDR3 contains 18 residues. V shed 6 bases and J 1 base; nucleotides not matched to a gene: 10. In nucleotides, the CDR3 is TGTGCCAGCTCTCCTACCTCCGGGACTAGCGGGAACACCGGGGAGCTGTTTTTT. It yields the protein CASSPTSGTSGNTGELFF.

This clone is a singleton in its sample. The CDR3, as DNA: TGCGCCAGCAGCTTGGCTGGGGGCGATTCACCCCTCCACTTT. Its translation: CASSLAGGDSPLHF. The chain joins TRBV5-1 to TRBJ1-6, with D possibly TRBD1 on 6 matching bases. The CDR3 has 14 residues. Germline V gene lookup returns CDR1 SGHRS and CDR2 YFSETQ. V lost 0 bases and J lost 8, with 9 bases in between. Full variable domain (rest looked up from reference TRBV5-1 and TRBJ1-6): KAGVTQTPRYLIKTRGQQVTLSCSPISGHRSVSWYQQTPGQGLQFLFEYFSETQRNKGNFPGRFSGRQFSNSRSEMNVSTLELGDSALYLCASSLAGGDSPLHFGNGTRLTVT.

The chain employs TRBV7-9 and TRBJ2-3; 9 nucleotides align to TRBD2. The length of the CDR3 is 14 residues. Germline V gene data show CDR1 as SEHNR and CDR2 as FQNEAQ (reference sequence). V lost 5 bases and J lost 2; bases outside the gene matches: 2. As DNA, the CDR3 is TGTGCCAGCAGCCCTAGCGGGAACACAGATACGCAGTATTTT. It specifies CASSPSGNTDTQYF.

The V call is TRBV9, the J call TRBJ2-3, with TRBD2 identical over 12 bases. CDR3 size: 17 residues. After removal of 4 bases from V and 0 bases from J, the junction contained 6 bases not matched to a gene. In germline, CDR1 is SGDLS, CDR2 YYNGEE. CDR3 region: CASSTSGGRDSTDTQYF. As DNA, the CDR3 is TGTGCCAGCAGCACTAGCGGGGGGCGCGACAGCACAGATACGCAGTATTTT.

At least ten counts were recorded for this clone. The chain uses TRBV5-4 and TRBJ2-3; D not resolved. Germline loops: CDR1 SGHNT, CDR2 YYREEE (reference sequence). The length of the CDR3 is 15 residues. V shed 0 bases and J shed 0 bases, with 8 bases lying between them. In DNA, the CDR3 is TGTGCCAGCAGCTTGGACACCTCTAGCACAGATACGCAGTATTTT. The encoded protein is CASSLDTSSTDTQYF. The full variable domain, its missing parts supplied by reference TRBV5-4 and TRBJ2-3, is ETGVTQSPTHLIKTRGQQVTLRCSSQSGHNTVSWYQQALGQGPQFIFQYYREEENGRGNFPPRFSGLQFPNYSSELNVNALELDDSALYLCASSLDTSSTDTQYFGPGTRLTVL.

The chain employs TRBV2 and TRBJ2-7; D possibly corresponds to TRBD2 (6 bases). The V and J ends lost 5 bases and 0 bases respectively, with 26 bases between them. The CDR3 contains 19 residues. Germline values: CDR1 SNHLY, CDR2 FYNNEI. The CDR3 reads CASSSTLSGPNKSSYEQYF. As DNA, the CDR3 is TGTGCCAGCAGTTCCACCCTTAGCGGACCGAATAAGAGCTCCTACGAGCAGTACTTC. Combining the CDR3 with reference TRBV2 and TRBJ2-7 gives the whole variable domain EPEVTQTPSHQVTQMGQEVILRCVPISNHLYFYWYRQILGQKVEFLVSFYNNEISEKSEIFDDQFSVERPDGSNFTLKIRSTKLEDSAMYFCASSSTLSGPNKSSYEQYFGPGTRLTVT.

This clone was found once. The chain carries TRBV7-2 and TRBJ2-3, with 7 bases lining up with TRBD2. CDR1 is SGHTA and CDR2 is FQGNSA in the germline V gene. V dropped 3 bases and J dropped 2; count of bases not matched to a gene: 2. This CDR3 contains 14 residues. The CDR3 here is CASSFRGDTDTQYF. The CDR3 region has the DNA TGTGCCAGCAGCTTCCGGGGGGACACAGATACGCAGTATTTT.

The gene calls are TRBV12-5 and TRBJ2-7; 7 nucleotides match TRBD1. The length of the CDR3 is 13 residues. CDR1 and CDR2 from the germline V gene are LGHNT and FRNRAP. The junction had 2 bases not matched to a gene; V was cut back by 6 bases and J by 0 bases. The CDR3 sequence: CASGGDSSYEQYF. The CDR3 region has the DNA TGTGCTAGTGGAGGGGACAGCTCCTACGAGCAGTACTTC. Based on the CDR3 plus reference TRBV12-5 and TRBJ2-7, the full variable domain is DARVTQTPRHKVTEMGQEVTMRCQPILGHNTVFWYRQTMMQGLELLAYFRNRAPLDDSGMPKDRFSAEMPDATLATLKIQPSEPRDSAVYFCASGGDSSYEQYFGPGTRLTVT.

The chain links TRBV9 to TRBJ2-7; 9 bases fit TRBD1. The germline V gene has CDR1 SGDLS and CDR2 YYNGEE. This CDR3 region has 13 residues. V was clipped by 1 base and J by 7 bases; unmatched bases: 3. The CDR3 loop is CASSVRDRAEQYF. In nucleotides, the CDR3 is TGTGCCAGCAGCGTACGGGACAGGGCAGAGCAGTACTTC.

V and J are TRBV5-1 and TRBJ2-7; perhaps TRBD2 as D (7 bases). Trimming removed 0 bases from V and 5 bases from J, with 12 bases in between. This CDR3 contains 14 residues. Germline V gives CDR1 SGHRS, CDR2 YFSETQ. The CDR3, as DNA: TGCGCCAGCAGCTTGGCACAGGGAGGGAACGAGCAGTACTTC. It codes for CASSLAQGGNEQYF.